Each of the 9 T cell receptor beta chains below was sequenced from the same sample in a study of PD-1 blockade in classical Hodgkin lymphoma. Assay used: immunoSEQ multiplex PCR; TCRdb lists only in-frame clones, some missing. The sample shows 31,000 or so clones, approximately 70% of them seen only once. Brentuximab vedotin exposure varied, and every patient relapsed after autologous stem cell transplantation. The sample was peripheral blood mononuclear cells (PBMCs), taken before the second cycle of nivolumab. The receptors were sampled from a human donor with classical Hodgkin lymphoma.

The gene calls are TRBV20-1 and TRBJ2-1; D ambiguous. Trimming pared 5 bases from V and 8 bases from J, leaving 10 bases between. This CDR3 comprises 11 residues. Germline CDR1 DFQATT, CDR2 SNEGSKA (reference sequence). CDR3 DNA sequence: TGCAGTGCTTCTCGGCTCGATGAGCAGTTCTTC. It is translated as CSASRLDEQFF.

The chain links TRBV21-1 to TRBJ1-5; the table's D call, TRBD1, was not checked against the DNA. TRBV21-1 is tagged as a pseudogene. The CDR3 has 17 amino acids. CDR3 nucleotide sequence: TGTGCCAGCAGCAAAGGAGTGGACAGATATAGCAATCAGCCCCAGCATTTT. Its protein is CASSKGVDRYSNQPQHF.

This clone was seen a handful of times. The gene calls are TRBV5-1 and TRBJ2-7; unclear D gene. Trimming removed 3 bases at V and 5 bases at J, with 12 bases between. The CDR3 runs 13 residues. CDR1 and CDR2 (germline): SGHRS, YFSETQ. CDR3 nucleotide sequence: TGCGCCAGCAGCTCACATCCAGCTGACGAGCAGTACTTC. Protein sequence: CASSSHPADEQYF.

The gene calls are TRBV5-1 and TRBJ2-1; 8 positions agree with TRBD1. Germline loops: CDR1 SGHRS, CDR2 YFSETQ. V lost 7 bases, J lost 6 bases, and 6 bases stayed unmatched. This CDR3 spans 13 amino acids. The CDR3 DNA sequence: TGCGCCAGCGGCAGGGGGCCAGGCAATGAGCAGTTCTTC. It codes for CASGRGPGNEQFF.

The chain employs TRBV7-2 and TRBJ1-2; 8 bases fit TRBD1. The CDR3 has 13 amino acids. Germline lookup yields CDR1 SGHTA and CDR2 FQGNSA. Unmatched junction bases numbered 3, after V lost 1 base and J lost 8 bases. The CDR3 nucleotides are TGTGCCAGCAGCTTAGGGACAGGGCCGGGCTACACCTTC. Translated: CASSLGTGPGYTF.

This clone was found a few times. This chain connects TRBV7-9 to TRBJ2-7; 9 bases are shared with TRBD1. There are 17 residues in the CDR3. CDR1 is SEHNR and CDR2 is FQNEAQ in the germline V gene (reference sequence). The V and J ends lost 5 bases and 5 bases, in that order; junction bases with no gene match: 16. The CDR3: CASSISRRGQGGHEQYF. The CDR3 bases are TGTGCCAGCAGCATTAGCCGCAGGGGACAGGGTGGCCACGAGCAGTACTTC.

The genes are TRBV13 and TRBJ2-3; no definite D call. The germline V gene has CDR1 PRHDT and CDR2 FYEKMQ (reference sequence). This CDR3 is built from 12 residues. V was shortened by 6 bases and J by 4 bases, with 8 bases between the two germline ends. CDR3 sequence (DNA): TGTGCCAGCAGTCCGAGTGCAGATACGCAGTATTTT. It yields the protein CASSPSADTQYF. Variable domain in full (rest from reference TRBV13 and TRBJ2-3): AAGVIQSPRHLIKEKRETATLKCYPIPRHDTVYWYQQGPGQDPQFLISFYEKMQSDKGSIPDRFSAQQFSDYHSELNMSSLELGDSALYFCASSPSADTQYFGPGTRLTVL.

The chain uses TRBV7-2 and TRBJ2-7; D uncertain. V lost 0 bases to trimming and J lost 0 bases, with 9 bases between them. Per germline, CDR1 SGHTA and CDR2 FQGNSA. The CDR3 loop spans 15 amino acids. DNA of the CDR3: TGTGCCAGCAGCTTAGCGCCCAGGCGCTCCTACGAGCAGTACTTC. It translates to CASSLAPRRSYEQYF.

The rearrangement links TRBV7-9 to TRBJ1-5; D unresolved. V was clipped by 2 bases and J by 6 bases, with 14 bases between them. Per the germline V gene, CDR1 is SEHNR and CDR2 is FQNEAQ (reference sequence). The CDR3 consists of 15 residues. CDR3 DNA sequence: TGTGCCAGCAGCTTAAATGCGGGCGCTAGTCAGCCCCAGCATTTT. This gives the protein CASSLNAGASQPQHF.